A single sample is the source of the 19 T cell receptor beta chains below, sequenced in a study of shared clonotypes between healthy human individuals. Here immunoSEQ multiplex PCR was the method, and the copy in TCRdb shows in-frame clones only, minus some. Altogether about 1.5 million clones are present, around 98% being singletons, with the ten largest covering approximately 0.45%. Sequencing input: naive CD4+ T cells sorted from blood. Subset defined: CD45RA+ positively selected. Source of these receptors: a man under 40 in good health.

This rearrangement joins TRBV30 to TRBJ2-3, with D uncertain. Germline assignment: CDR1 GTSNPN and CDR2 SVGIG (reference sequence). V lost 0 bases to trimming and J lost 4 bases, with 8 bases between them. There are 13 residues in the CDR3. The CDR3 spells CAWSVRVSDTQYF. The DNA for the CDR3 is TGTGCCTGGAGTGTTAGGGTTTCAGATACGCAGTATTTT.

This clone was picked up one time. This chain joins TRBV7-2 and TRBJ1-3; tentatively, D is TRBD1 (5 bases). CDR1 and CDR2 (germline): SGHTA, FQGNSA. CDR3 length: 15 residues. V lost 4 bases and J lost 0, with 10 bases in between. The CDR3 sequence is CASSSRQSSGNTIYF. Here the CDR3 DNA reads TGTGCCAGCAGCTCACGACAGAGCTCTGGAAACACCATATATTTT. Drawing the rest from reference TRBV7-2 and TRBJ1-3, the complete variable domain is GAGVSQSPSNKVTEKGKDVELRCDPISGHTALYWYRQSLGQGLEFLIYFQGNSAPDKSGLPSDRFSAERTGGSVSTLTIQRTQQEDSAVYLCASSSRQSSGNTIYFGEGSWLTVV.

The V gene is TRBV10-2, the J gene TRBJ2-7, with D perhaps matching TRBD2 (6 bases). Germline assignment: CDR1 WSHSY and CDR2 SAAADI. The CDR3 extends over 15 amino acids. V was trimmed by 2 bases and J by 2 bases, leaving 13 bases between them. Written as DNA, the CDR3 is TGCGCCAGCAGTGAGAGATTAGCGGACCCCTACGAGCAGTACTTC. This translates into CASSERLADPYEQYF.

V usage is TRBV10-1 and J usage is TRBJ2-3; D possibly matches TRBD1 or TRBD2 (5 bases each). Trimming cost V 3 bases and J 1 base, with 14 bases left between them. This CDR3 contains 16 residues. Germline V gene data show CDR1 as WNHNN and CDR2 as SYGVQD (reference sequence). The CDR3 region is CASSDRSGTGTDTQYF. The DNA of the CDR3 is TGCGCCAGCAGTGACCGGTCAGGGACGGGCACAGATACGCAGTATTTT.

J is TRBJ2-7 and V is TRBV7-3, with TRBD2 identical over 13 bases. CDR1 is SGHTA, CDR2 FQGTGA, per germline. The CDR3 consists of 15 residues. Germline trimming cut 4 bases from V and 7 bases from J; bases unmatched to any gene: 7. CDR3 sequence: CASSSWTSGSGEQYF. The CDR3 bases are TGTGCCAGCAGCTCGTGGACTAGCGGGAGTGGTGAGCAGTACTTC.

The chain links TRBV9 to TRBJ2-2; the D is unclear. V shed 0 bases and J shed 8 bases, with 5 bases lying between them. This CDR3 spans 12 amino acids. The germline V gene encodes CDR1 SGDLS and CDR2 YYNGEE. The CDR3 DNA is TGTGCCAGCAGCGTAGTCCGGGGGGAGCTGTTTTTT. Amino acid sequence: CASSVVRGELFF. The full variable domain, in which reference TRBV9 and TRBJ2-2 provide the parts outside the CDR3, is DSGVTQTPKHLITATGQRVTLRCSPRSGDLSVYWYQQSLDQGLQFLIQYYNGEERAKGNILERFSAQQFPDLHSELNLSSLELGDSALYFCASSVVRGELFFGEGSRLTVL.

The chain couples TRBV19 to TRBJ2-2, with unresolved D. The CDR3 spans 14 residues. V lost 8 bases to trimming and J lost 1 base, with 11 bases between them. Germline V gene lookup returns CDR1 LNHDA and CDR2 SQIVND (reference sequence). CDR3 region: CASLKGGNTGELFF. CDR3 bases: TGTGCCAGTCTTAAGGGCGGGAACACCGGGGAGCTGTTTTTT.

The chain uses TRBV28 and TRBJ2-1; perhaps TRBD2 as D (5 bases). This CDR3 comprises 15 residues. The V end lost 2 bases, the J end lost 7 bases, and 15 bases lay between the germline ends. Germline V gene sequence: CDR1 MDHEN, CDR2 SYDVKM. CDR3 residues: CASSLSSVGGNEQFF. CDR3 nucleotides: TGTGCCAGCAGTTTAAGTTCGGTGGGCGGGAATGAGCAGTTCTTC.

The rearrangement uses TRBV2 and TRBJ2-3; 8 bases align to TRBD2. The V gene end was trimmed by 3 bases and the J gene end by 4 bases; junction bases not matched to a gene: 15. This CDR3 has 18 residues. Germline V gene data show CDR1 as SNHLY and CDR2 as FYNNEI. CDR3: CASSENGVLREVPDTQYF. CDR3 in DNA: TGTGCCAGCAGTGAGAATGGAGTTTTGCGGGAGGTCCCAGATACGCAGTATTTT.

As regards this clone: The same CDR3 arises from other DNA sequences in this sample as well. The CDR3 region is CASSLPSSYEQYF. In DNA, the CDR3 is TGTGCCAGCAGCTTGCCTAGCAGCTACGAGCAGTACTTC. The rearrangement uses TRBV5-4 and TRBJ2-7; TRBD2 is a possible D gene (5 bases). This CDR3 has 13 residues. Deletions cut 1 base from V and 3 bases from J, with 8 bases between. From germline, CDR1 is SGHNT and CDR2 YYREEE (reference sequence).

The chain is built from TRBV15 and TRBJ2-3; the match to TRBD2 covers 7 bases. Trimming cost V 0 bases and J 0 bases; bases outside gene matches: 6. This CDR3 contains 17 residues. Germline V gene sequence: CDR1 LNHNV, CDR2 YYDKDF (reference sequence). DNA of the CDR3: TGTGCCACCAGCAGAGAATGGAGCGGGGATAGCACAGATACGCAGTATTTT. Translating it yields CATSREWSGDSTDTQYF.

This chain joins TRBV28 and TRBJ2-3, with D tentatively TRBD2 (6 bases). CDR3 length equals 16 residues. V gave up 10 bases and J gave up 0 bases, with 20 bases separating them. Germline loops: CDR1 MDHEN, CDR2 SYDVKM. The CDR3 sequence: CATRINSRESTDTQYF. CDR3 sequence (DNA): TGTGCCACCCGGATTAATAGTCGGGAGAGCACAGATACGCAGTATTTT.

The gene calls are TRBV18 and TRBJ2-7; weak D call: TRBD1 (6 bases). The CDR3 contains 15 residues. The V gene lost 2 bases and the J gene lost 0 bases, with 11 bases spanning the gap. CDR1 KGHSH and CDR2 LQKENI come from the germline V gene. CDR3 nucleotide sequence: TGTGCCAGCTCACCAACAGGGACCAGCTCCTACGAGCAGTACTTC. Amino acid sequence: CASSPTGTSSYEQYF.

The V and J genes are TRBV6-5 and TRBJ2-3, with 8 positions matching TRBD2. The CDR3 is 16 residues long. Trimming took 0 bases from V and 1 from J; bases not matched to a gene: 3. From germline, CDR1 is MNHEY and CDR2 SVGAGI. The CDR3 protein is CASSYSSGRGTDTQYF. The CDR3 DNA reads TGTGCCAGCAGTTACTCGAGCGGGAGAGGCACAGATACGCAGTATTTT.

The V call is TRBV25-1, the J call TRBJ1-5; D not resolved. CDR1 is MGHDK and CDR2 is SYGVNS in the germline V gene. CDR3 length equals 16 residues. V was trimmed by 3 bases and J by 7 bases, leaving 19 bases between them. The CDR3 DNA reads TGTGCCAGCAGTGATGAGATTCGGACTCGGGTCCAGCCCCAGCATTTT. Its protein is CASSDEIRTRVQPQHF.

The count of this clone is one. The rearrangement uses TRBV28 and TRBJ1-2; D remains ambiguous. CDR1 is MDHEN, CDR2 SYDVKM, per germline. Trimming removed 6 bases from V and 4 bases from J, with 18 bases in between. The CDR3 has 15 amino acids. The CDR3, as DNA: TGTGCCAGCAGCTCACCCCGGGCGGGCCTCTATGGCTACACCTTC. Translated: CASSSPRAGLYGYTF.

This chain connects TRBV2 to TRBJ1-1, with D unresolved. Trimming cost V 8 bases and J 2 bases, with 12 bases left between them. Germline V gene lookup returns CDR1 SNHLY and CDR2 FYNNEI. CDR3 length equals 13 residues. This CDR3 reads CASGPQTNTEAFF. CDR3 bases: TGTGCCAGCGGGCCGCAGACAAACACTGAAGCTTTCTTT.

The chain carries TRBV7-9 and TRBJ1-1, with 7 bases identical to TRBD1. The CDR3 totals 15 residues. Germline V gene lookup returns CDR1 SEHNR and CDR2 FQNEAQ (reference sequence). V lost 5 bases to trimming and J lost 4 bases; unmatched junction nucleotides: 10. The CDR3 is CASSGGSGQATEAFF. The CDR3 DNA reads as TGTGCCAGCAGCGGAGGAAGTGGACAGGCCACTGAAGCTTTCTTT.

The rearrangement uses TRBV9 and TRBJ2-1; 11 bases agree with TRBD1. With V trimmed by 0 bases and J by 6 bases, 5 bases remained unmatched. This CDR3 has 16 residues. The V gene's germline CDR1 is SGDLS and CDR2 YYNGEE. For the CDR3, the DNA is TGTGCCAGCAGCGTAGTAGGGACAGGGGGAAGCAATGAGCAGTTCTTC. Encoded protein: CASSVVGTGGSNEQFF.